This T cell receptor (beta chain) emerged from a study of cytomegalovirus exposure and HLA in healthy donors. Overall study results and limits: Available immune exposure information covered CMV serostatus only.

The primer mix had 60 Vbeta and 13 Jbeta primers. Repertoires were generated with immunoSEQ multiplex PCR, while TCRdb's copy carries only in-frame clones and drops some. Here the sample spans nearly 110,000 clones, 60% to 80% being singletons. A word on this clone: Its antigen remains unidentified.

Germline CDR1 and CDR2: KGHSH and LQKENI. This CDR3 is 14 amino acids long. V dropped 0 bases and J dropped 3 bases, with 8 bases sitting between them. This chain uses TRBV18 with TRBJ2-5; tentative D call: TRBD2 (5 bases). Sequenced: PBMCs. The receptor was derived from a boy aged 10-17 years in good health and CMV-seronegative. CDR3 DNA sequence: TGTGCCAGCTCACCACCCCCCGGGGAAGAGACCCAGTACTTC. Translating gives CASSPPPGEETQYF.